This is a list of T cell receptor beta chains from one sample in a study of molecular identifiers for immune sequencing clone quantification. One entry per CDR3 protein results from TCRdb running MiXCR on the PCR reads. The data show about 320,000 distinct CDR3 sequences, with about a fifth seen just once and roughly 0.86% held by the top ten. Material: naive CD8+ T cells from blood, with Jurkat cell RNA spiked in. These receptor sequences come from a human donor in good health. Some libraries in this study had Jurkat cell RNA spiked in. CDR3s include the opening cysteine and the closing phenylalanine or tryptophan. Fields, in order: J gene, D gene, clone size, CDR3 length, V gene, CDR3 DNA, CDR3 protein. The D gene is left open where the match is weak. Part of the rows lack a size; the others show once, few, many or a class for expanded clones.

>TRBJ2-5|.|many|14|TRBV7-2
TGTGCCAGCAGCTTAAGTCGGGGTCGCGAGACCCAGTACTTC
CASSLSRGRETQYF
>TRBJ1-5|.|many|14|TRBV5-4
TGTGCCAGCAGCTTGTGGGAGGGCGGGCAGCCCCAGCATTTT
CASSLWEGGQPQHF
>TRBJ1-3|TRBD1|few|15|TRBV27
TGTGCCAGCAGTTTCCGACAGGGGGCAAGAAACACCATATATTTT
CASSFRQGARNTIYF
>TRBJ2-3|TRBD2|.|16|TRBV11-2
TGTGCCAGCAGCTTAGGTACTAGCGGATATTTAGATACGCAGTATTTT
CASSLGTSGYLDTQYF
>TRBJ2-1|.|many|14|TRBV9
TGTGCCAGCAGCGTAGATCGAGTTTGGAATGAGCAGTTCTTC
CASSVDRVWNEQFF
>TRBJ2-7|.|many|14|TRBV9
TGTGCCAGCAGCGTTGGGTCCTCTGGATACGAGCAGTACTTC
CASSVGSSGYEQYF
>TRBJ2-7|.|.|15|TRBV4-3
TGCGCCAGCAGCCAAGATAAGCGGACACTCTACGAGCAGTACTTC
CASSQDKRTLYEQYF
>TRBJ1-5|.|many|14|TRBV6-2/TRBV6-3
TGTGCCACCACCCCCGGGGCTAGCAATCAGCCCCAGCATTTT
CATTPGASNQPQHF
>TRBJ2-5|TRBD2|.|15|TRBV28
TGTGCCAGCAGACTCGGACTAGCGAGACAAGAGACCCAGTACTTC
CASRLGLARQETQYF
>TRBJ2-7|TRBD1|.|15|TRBV3-1
TGTGCCAGCAGCCAAGTATCCGACAGGGAAGACGAGCAGTACTTC
CASSQVSDREDEQYF
>TRBJ2-6|TRBD1|many|15|TRBV6-5
TGTGCCAGCAGAGACAGGGGTTCTGGGGCCAACGTCCTGACTTTC
CASRDRGSGANVLTF
>TRBJ2-7|.|many|15|TRBV4-1
TGCGCCAGCAGCCAAGATTCGGCGGGCAGGTACGAGCAGTACTTC
CASSQDSAGRYEQYF
>TRBJ1-2|TRBD1|many|15|TRBV6-5
TGTGCCAGCAGTTACTCGAGGGGACAGGTGGCTGGCTACACCTTC
CASSYSRGQVAGYTF
>TRBJ1-1|.|many|14|TRBV27
TGTGCCAGCAGTCCAGGGGTCCTGAACACTGAAGCTTTCTTT
CASSPGVLNTEAFF
>TRBJ2-2|.|many|12|TRBV24-1
TGTGCCTCCAGGGGTAGCACCGGGGAGCTGTTTTTT
CASRGSTGELFF
>TRBJ2-2|TRBD1|.|16|TRBV6-2/TRBV6-3
TGTGCCAGCAGTTTCCAGGGGGCTGCGTACACCGGGGAGCTGTTTTTT
CASSFQGAAYTGELFF
>TRBJ2-2|.|many|15|TRBV27
TGTGCCAGCAGTTTAGTTCCCGCGAACACCGGGGAGCTGTTTTTT
CASSLVPANTGELFF
>TRBJ2-1|.|many|14|TRBV13
TGTGCCAGCAGCCGACGGGACTCCCAACAGGGACAGTTCTTC
CASSRRDSQQGQFF
>TRBJ1-3|.|.|16|TRBV10-3
TGTGCCATCAGTGAGTCGCACGGATACTTTGGAAACACCATATATTTT
CAISESHGYFGNTIYF
>TRBJ2-7|TRBD2|many|14|TRBV28
TGTGCCAGCACCCGGACTAGCGAGGCCTACGAGCAGTACTTC
CASTRTSEAYEQYF
>TRBJ2-1|.|many|17|TRBV7-9
TGTGCCAGCAGCTCCCCGAGGGAGCGGTTGCATCCAAATGAGCAGTTCTTC
CASSSPRERLHPNEQFF
>TRBJ2-1|.|many|13|TRBV12-3/TRBV12-4
TGTGCCAGCACCACTAGCTCCTACAATGAGCAGTTCTTC
CASTTSSYNEQFF
>TRBJ2-7|.|few|14|TRBV19
TGTGCCAGTAGTTCAACGACAGGATCCTACGAGCAGTACTTC
CASSSTTGSYEQYF
>TRBJ2-2|.|.|17|TRBV20-1
TGCAGTGCTAGAGATCGAGGGGCGGGGCGGTACACCGGGGAGCTGTTTTTT
CSARDRGAGRYTGELFF
>TRBJ2-5|.|many|15|TRBV5-8
TGTGCCAGCAGCCCCGAAGGACTAGGGGGAGAGACCCAGTACTTC
CASSPEGLGGETQYF
>TRBJ1-5|.|many|16|TRBV28
TGTGCCAGCAGTTTGGTAGGGGACTATAGCAATCAGCCCCAGCATTTT
CASSLVGDYSNQPQHF
>TRBJ2-3|TRBD1|many|16|TRBV13
TGTGCCAGCAGCCCCGGGGACAGGGGGAGCACAGATACGCAGTATTTT
CASSPGDRGSTDTQYF
>TRBJ1-5|.|many|14|TRBV6-4
TGTGCCAGCAGTGAAACTTGGGGGGTCCAGCCCCAGCATTTT
CASSETWGVQPQHF
>TRBJ2-3|TRBD1|few|14|TRBV9
TGTGCCAGCAGCGTGGGGGACAGGGAGGTGGCGCAGTATTTT
CASSVGDREVAQYF
>TRBJ1-1|.|few|14|TRBV3-2
TGTGCCAGCAGCCAAGTCTCAGGGAAGCCTGAAGCTTTCTTT
CASSQVSGKPEAFF
>TRBJ2-7|.|.|16|TRBV19
TGTGCCAGTAGTATAGATGTCGGCGTCGGGTCCTACAAGCAGTACTTC
CASSIDVGVGSYKQYF
>TRBJ2-7|.|many|13|TRBV6-5
TGTGCCAGCAGTTCAAGCCTCTTGGGCGAGCAGTACTTC
CASSSSLLGEQYF
>TRBJ2-1|.|many|16|TRBV7-3
TGTGCCAGCAGCTTAACTTACGGGAGAATTTACAATGAGCAGTTCTTC
CASSLTYGRIYNEQFF
>TRBJ2-5|.|many|13|TRBV3-1
TGTGCCAGCCTTGCTGGGCCTAGAGAGACCCAGTACTTC
CASLAGPRETQYF
>TRBJ2-3|.|many|13|TRBV9
TGTGCCAGCAGCGGTCTAGCGACGCATACGCAGTATTTT
CASSGLATHTQYF
>TRBJ2-3|TRBD2|.|20|TRBV6-2/TRBV6-3
TGTGCCAGCAGTTACGAGTTTTGGGGCGCGACTAGCGGGAGAATGGATACGCAGTATTTT
CASSYEFWGATSGRMDTQYF
>TRBJ2-7|TRBD1|.|17|TRBV2
TGTGCCAGCAGTGAATATTGGGGACAGGGCAGGCTTGGCGAGCAGTACTTC
CASSEYWGQGRLGEQYF
>TRBJ2-1|TRBD2|.|16|TRBV19
TGTGCCAGTAGTATCGCGGGAGGGAACCCCTACAATGAGCAGTTCTTC
CASSIAGGNPYNEQFF
>TRBJ2-1|TRBD2|.|16|TRBV24-1
TGTGCCACCAGTGATCAACGCGGGGGGACCTACAATGAGCAGCTCTTC
CATSDQRGGTYNEQLF
>TRBJ1-5|.|many|15|TRBV19
TGTGCCAGTAGTATAGAGACAGCTAACAATCAGCCCCAGCATTTT
CASSIETANNQPQHF
>TRBJ2-1|.|many|13|TRBV19
TGTGCCAGTAGTACTCTAGCGCTGAATGAGCAGTTCTTC
CASSTLALNEQFF
>TRBJ2-6|.|many|16|TRBV4-3
TGCGCCAGCAGCCAGCAGCATAGTAGTGTGGCCAACGTCCTGACTTTC
CASSQQHSSVANVLTF
>TRBJ2-7|TRBD2|many|16|TRBV29-1
TGCAGCGTTGGGGGGACTAGCGGGAGGCCCTCCTACGAGCAGTACTTC
CSVGGTSGRPSYEQYF
>TRBJ2-7|.|many|11|TRBV29-1
TGCAGCGTTGACTTTAGAGGCGAGCAGTACTTC
CSVDFRGEQYF